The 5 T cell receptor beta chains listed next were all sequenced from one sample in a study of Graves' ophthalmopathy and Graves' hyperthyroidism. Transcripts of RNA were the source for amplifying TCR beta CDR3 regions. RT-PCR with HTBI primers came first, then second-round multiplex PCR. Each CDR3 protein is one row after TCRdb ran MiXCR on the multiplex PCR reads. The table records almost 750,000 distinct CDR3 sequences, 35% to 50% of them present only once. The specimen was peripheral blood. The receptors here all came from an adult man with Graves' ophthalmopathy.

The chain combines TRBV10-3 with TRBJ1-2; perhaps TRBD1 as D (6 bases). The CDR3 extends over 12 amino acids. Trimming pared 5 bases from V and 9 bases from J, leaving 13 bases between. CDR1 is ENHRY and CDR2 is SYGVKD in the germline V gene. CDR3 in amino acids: CAISPRDKRYTF. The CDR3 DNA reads TGTGCCATCAGTCCCCGGGACAAGCGCTACACCTTC.

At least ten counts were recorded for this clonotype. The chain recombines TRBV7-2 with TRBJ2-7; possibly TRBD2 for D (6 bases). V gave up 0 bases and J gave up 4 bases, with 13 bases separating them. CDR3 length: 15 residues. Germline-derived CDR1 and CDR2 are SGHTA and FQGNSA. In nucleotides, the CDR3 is TGTGCCAGCAGCTTAGCTCCGGGACTTAAATACGAGCAGTACTTC. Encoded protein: CASSLAPGLKYEQYF. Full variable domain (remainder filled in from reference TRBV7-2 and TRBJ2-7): GAGVSQSPSNKVTEKGKDVELRCDPISGHTALYWYRQSLGQGLEFLIYFQGNSAPDKSGLPSDRFSAERTGGSVSTLTIQRTQQEDSAVYLCASSLAPGLKYEQYFGPGTRLTVT.

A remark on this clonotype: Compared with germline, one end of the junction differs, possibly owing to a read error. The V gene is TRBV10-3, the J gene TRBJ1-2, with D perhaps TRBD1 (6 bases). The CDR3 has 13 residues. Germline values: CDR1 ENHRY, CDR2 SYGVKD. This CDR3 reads CASSRTATYGYTF. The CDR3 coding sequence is TGTGCCAGCAGTCGGACAGCTACCTATGGCTACACCTTC.

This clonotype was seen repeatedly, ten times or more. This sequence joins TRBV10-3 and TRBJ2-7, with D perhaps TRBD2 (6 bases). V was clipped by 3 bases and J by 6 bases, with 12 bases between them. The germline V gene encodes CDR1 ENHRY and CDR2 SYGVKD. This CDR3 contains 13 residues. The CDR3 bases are TGTGCCATCAGTGAAGGAGGGGATGGCGAGCAGTACTTC. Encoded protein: CAISEGGDGEQYF.

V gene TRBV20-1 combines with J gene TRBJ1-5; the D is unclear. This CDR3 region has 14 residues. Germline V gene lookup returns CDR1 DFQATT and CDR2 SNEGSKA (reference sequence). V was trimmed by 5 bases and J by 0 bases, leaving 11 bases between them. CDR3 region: CSASQQNSNQPQHF. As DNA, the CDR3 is TGCAGTGCTTCACAGCAGAATAGCAATCAGCCCCAGCATTTT.